This passage covers 9 T cell receptor beta chains from one sample sequenced in a study of T cells in Graves' hyperthyroidism and ophthalmopathy. The CDR3 regions of TCR beta were amplified from RNA transcripts. HTBI primers were the set used in a first-round RT-PCR of the TCR CDR3. TCRdb used MiXCR to reprocess the multiplex PCR reads, holding one entry per CDR3 protein. The sample has 250,000 to 350,000 distinct CDR3 sequences, around a sixth seen once. The sequenced sample consisted of blood. Receptors originate from a man between 25 and 39 years old with Graves' hyperthyroidism.

The chain joins TRBV6-1 to TRBJ1-1, with D perhaps matching TRBD1 (5 bases). The V and J ends lost 6 bases and 4 bases respectively, with 15 bases between them. This CDR3 contains 14 residues. From germline, CDR1 is MNHNS and CDR2 SASEGT. The CDR3 DNA sequence: TGTGCCAGCAGACTAGGGGTGGGTGGCACTGAAGCTTTCTTT. Translating it yields CASRLGVGGTEAFF.

This clonotype was detected only a few times. The chain employs TRBV7-2 and TRBJ2-3; D is tentatively TRBD1 or TRBD2 (5 bases each). V was shortened by 3 bases and J by 3 bases, with 13 bases between the two germline ends. This CDR3 contains 15 residues. Germline assignment: CDR1 SGHTA and CDR2 FQGNSA. CDR3 loop: CASSLGPSRTDTQYF. The CDR3 DNA reads TGTGCCAGCAGCTTGGGACCTAGCCGAACAGATACGCAGTATTTT.

This clonotype has a count of ten or more. J is TRBJ2-1 and V is TRBV28; 9 bases agree with TRBD1. The V and J ends lost 9 bases and 7 bases, in that order; junction bases with no gene match: 13. Germline loops: CDR1 MDHEN, CDR2 SYDVKM. CDR3 length: 15 residues. The chain's CDR3 is CASQIPGQGWNEQFF. In DNA, the CDR3 is TGTGCCAGTCAAATCCCGGGACAGGGATGGAATGAGCAGTTCTTC.

The chain employs TRBV5-1 and TRBJ2-1, with TRBD2 matching over 11 bases. Germline V CDR1 and CDR2: SGHRS, YFSETQ. V dropped 4 bases and J dropped 7; count of bases not matched to a gene: 10. This CDR3 is 16 amino acids long. CDR3 sequence reads: CASSPRGTSGSNEQFF. CDR3 DNA sequence: TGCGCCAGCAGCCCACGAGGGACTAGCGGCTCTAATGAGCAGTTCTTC.

In this sample, this clonotype turned up a few times. The genes are TRBV6-4 and TRBJ2-7; 9 bases are shared with TRBD1. The CDR3 has 15 amino acids. The germline gives CDR1 MRHNA, CDR2 SNTAGT. J was trimmed by 5 bases and V by 0 bases; bases with no gene match: 5. The CDR3 DNA is TGTGCCAGCAGTGACTCGGGGACAGGGACGGACGAGCAGTACTTC. It yields the protein CASSDSGTGTDEQYF.

This clonotype occurred many times. This chain joins TRBV6-1 and TRBJ1-2, with 10 bases aligning to TRBD1. Germline V gene data show CDR1 as MNHNS and CDR2 as SASEGT. The CDR3 loop spans 14 amino acids. V was clipped by 6 bases and J by 7 bases; unmatched bases: 8. CDR3 nucleotides: TGTGCCAGCAGCCCGGGACAGGGGACTGCTGGCTACACCTTC. Translated: CASSPGQGTAGYTF.

This clonotype occurred a few times. The V call is TRBV5-4, the J call TRBJ2-7; TRBD1 matches 7 bases. CDR1 and CDR2 (germline): SGHNT, YYREEE (reference sequence). The CDR3 covers 17 residues. The J segment lost 2 bases and the V segment lost 3 bases, leaving 14 bases of the junction unmatched. The CDR3 sequence: CASSSRKGDRHPYEQYF. CDR3 bases: TGTGCCAGCAGCTCAAGAAAGGGGGACAGACATCCCTACGAGCAGTACTTC.

A few counts support this clonotype. A read error is possible here, since a much larger clone lies one base away. This chain connects TRBV5-1 to TRBJ2-7; a weak D match, TRBD1 (5 bases). The CDR3 contains 13 residues. Per germline, CDR1 SGHRS and CDR2 YFSETQ. V lost 3 bases and J 4 bases, leaving 11 bases between the germline ends. The CDR3 here is CASSSQDTYEQYF. Here the CDR3 DNA reads TGCGCCAGCAGCTCCCAGGACACTTACGAGCAGTACTTC.

This clonotype was counted at least ten times. V is TRBV2 and J is TRBJ2-1; 9 bases align to TRBD2. With V trimmed by 2 bases and J by 5 bases, 7 bases remained unmatched. Per germline, CDR1 SNHLY and CDR2 FYNNEI. The length of the CDR3 is 16 residues. CDR3 nucleotides: TGTGCCAGCAGTGAATTCCCTAGCGGGACCAACAATGAGCAGTTCTTC. The encoded protein is CASSEFPSGTNNEQFF. The full variable domain, its missing parts supplied by reference TRBV2 and TRBJ2-1, is EPEVTQTPSHQVTQMGQEVILRCVPISNHLYFYWYRQILGQKVEFLVSFYNNEISEKSEIFDDQFSVERPDGSNFTLKIRSTKLEDSAMYFCASSEFPSGTNNEQFFGPGTRLTVL.